What follows are 26 T cell receptor beta chains derived from one specimen sequenced in a study of cytomegalovirus exposure and HLA in healthy donors. PCR used 60 Vbeta primers and 13 Jbeta primers. Profiling relied on immunoSEQ multiplex PCR, and the TCRdb table lists in-frame clones only, not all of them. The data hold approximately 150,000 clones, with about three quarters observed a single time. The source material was PBMCs. The source is a woman in her 40s in good health and CMV-seropositive.

The chain is built from TRBV30 and TRBJ1-2; TRBD1 is a possible D gene (6 bases). Germline CDR1 and CDR2: GTSNPN and SVGIG (reference sequence). The CDR3 consists of 11 residues. The V and J ends lost 4 bases and 9 bases respectively, with 12 bases between them. The CDR3 loop is CAWTQDSCYTF. The DNA for the CDR3 is TGTGCCTGGACCCAGGACAGTTGCTACACCTTC.

This sequence joins TRBV7-9 and TRBJ1-4; D perhaps matches TRBD1 (5 bases). The CDR3 spans 12 residues. The V gene lost 5 bases and the J gene lost 11 bases, with 12 bases spanning the gap. CDR1 and CDR2 (germline): SEHNR, FQNEAQ (reference sequence). The chain's CDR3 is CASSRVEGKLFF. The CDR3 coding sequence is TGTGCCAGCAGCCGCGTGGAGGGGAAACTGTTTTTT.

This chain uses TRBV5-4 with TRBJ2-5; D is possibly TRBD2 (6 bases). V was cut by 4 bases and J by 5 bases, with 18 bases left in between. Germline assignment: CDR1 SGHNT and CDR2 YYREEE (reference sequence). The CDR3 has 15 amino acids. The CDR3 here is CASSHKLAQGETQYF. CDR3 coding DNA: TGTGCCAGCAGCCACAAACTAGCTCAGGGTGAGACCCAGTACTTC.

This clone was observed once. This sequence joins TRBV15 and TRBJ2-4; 10 bases agree with TRBD2. Unmatched junction bases numbered 6, after V lost 6 bases and J lost 4 bases. Per the germline V gene, CDR1 is LNHNV and CDR2 is YYDKDF (reference sequence). The CDR3 totals 15 residues. Here the CDR3 reads CATRGIAGGKNIQYF. The CDR3 nucleotides read TGTGCCACCAGAGGAATAGCGGGGGGAAAAAACATTCAGTACTTC.

The chain has TRBV6-5 and TRBJ1-2, with D perhaps matching TRBD1 (6 bases). The CDR3 length is 14 residues. With 6 bases removed from V and 5 bases from J, the gap between germline ends came to 16 bases. Germline loops: CDR1 MNHEY, CDR2 SVGAGI. CDR3: CASRRRQVEYGYTF. CDR3 nucleotides: TGTGCCAGCAGGCGAAGACAGGTTGAATATGGCTACACCTTC.

This clone was seen a single time. The V and J genes are TRBV5-1 and TRBJ2-1, with 9 nucleotides matching TRBD2. V gave up 4 bases and J gave up 5 bases; unmatched junction bases: 7. The CDR3 length is 15 residues. Germline CDR1 SGHRS, CDR2 YFSETQ. Here the CDR3 reads CASSRSGGTHNEQFF. The DNA of the CDR3 is TGCGCCAGCAGCAGGAGCGGGGGGACACACAATGAGCAGTTCTTC.

V is TRBV29-1 and J is TRBJ2-3; 9 bases are a match to TRBD2. CDR3 length: 13 amino acids. J lost 1 base, V lost 8 bases, and 4 bases had no gene match. Germline lookup yields CDR1 SQVTM and CDR2 ANQGSEA. The CDR3 here is CSSERGGTDTQYF. Here the CDR3 DNA reads TGCAGCAGCGAGCGGGGGGGCACAGATACGCAGTATTTT.

J is TRBJ1-1 and V is TRBV28; 7 positions match TRBD1. Germline assignment: CDR1 MDHEN and CDR2 SYDVKM. The CDR3 loop spans 15 amino acids. The V and J ends lost 5 bases and 1 base, in that order; junction bases with no gene match: 7. CDR3 in amino acids: CASSLAGGKNTEAFF. The CDR3 DNA is TGTGCCAGCAGTCTTGCAGGGGGAAAGAACACTGAAGCTTTCTTT.

The rearrangement joins TRBV10-3 to TRBJ1-2; possible D gene TRBD1, 5 bases. The CDR3 sequence is 11 residues long. CDR1 and CDR2 from the germline V gene are ENHRY and SYGVKD. Trimming removed 4 bases from V and 5 bases from J, with 5 bases in between. DNA for the CDR3: TGTGCCATCAGTGGACAGTATGGCTACACCTTC. Amino acid sequence: CAISGQYGYTF.

V gene TRBV30 combines with J gene TRBJ1-2; 7 bases map to TRBD1. In germline, CDR1 is GTSNPN, CDR2 SVGIG (reference sequence). The CDR3 loop spans 13 amino acids. J gave up 7 bases and V 3 bases, and 8 bases lay outside the gene matches. The CDR3 loop reads CAWRADRNGGYTF. CDR3 sequence (DNA): TGTGCCTGGAGAGCGGACAGGAATGGTGGCTACACCTTC.

The genes are TRBV5-1 and TRBJ1-5; tentatively, D is TRBD1 (5 bases). Germline loops: CDR1 SGHRS, CDR2 YFSETQ. V gave up 4 bases and J gave up 5 bases, with 13 bases separating them. This CDR3 has 14 residues. The CDR3 loop is CASSPAGGHQPQHF. DNA for the CDR3: TGCGCCAGCAGCCCTGCGGGGGGTCATCAGCCCCAGCATTTT.

The J gene is TRBJ1-2, the V gene TRBV7-2; D ambiguous. This CDR3 spans 17 amino acids. Between the trimmed V and J ends, which lost 1 base and 0 bases, there was a span of 15 bases. The germline V gene encodes CDR1 SGHTA and CDR2 FQGNSA. The CDR3 spells CASSLDRREGANYGYTF. The CDR3 DNA follows: TGTGCCAGCAGCTTAGATCGTCGTGAGGGAGCTAACTATGGCTACACCTTC.

This sequence joins TRBV30 and TRBJ1-2; 8 positions agree with TRBD1. The CDR3 covers 13 residues. Germline V gives CDR1 GTSNPN, CDR2 SVGIG (reference sequence). V was clipped by 8 bases and J by 7 bases; unmatched bases: 12. Here the CDR3 DNA reads TGTGCCCTCTGGGGGACAGGCCGGTTTGGCTACACCTTC. This gives the protein CALWGTGRFGYTF.

This rearrangement joins TRBV5-8 to TRBJ1-2; 12 nucleotides align to TRBD1. Germline-derived CDR1 and CDR2 are SGHTS and YDEGEE. V shed 5 bases, J shed 4 bases, and the junction held 9 bases outside the gene matches. This CDR3 spans 16 amino acids. Here the CDR3 reads CASSTPGQGASYGYTF. CDR3 DNA: TGTGCCAGCAGTACACCGGGACAGGGGGCTAGCTATGGCTACACCTTC.

The V and J genes are TRBV2 and TRBJ2-5; unclear D gene. Near its end, the DNA agrees better with TRBJ2-7, so the J call may be wrong. Germline V gene lookup returns CDR1 SNHLY and CDR2 FYNNEI. The CDR3 spans 11 residues. The DNA of the CDR3 is TGTGCCAGCAACGGATACTACGAGCAGTACTTC. Translating gives CASNGYYEQYF.

The V call is TRBV29-1, the J call TRBJ1-1; D uncertain. Trimming left V 4 bases short and J 1 base short, with 7 bases between. The length of the CDR3 is 12 residues. Germline CDR1 and CDR2: SQVTM and ANQGSEA. The CDR3: CSVGPGNTEAFF. CDR3 DNA: TGCAGCGTTGGTCCCGGGAACACTGAAGCTTTCTTT.

This clone was counted once. The chain is built from TRBV7-8 and TRBJ1-2; tentative D call: TRBD1 (5 bases). Germline V gene sequence: CDR1 SGHVS, CDR2 FQNEAQ. The CDR3 is made up of 14 amino acids. Trimming pared 1 base from V and 3 bases from J, leaving 9 bases between. This CDR3 reads CASSLGRGDYGYTF. The CDR3 DNA reads TGTGCCAGCAGCTTAGGTAGGGGTGACTATGGCTACACCTTC. Drawing the rest from reference TRBV7-8 and TRBJ1-2, the complete variable domain is GAGVSQSPRYKVAKRGQDVALRCDPISGHVSLFWYQQALGQGPEFLTYFQNEAQLDKSGLPSDRFFAERPEGSVSTLKIQRTQQEDSAVYLCASSLGRGDYGYTFGSGTRLTVV.

The chain employs TRBV5-6 and TRBJ1-2, with TRBD1 matching 8 bases. Germline V CDR1 and CDR2: SGHDT, YYEEEE. Trimming removed 4 bases from V and 5 bases from J; junction bases left unmatched: 7. The CDR3 extends over 14 amino acids. CDR3 sequence: CASSLSDRDYGYTF. The DNA for the CDR3 is TGTGCCAGCAGCCTTTCGGACAGGGATTATGGCTACACCTTC. Drawing the rest from reference TRBV5-6 and TRBJ1-2, the complete variable domain is DAGVTQSPTHLIKTRGQQVTLRCSPKSGHDTVSWYQQALGQGPQFIFQYYEEEERQRGNFPDRFSGHQFPNYSSELNVNALLLGDSALYLCASSLSDRDYGYTFGSGTRLTVV.

The CDR3 is CASSPWGGGTDTQYF. CDR3 sequence (DNA): TGTGCCAGCTCACCATGGGGGGGAGGCACAGATACGCAGTATTTT. The chain combines TRBV18 with TRBJ2-3; TRBD2 matches at 7 bases. The germline V gene has CDR1 KGHSH and CDR2 LQKENI. J gave up 1 base and V 2 bases, and 3 bases lay outside the gene matches. This CDR3 spans 15 amino acids.

The V and J genes are TRBV27 and TRBJ2-7; D may be TRBD1 (5 bases). The CDR3 runs 14 residues. Trimming removed 5 bases at V and 5 bases at J, with 16 bases between. Germline V gene sequence: CDR1 MNHEY, CDR2 SMNVEV (reference sequence). The CDR3 DNA reads TGTGCCAGCAGTCCGTCGTTGCAGGGTAACGAGCAGTACTTC. Protein sequence: CASSPSLQGNEQYF.

This clone was recorded once. The chain couples TRBV7-2 to TRBJ1-1; tentatively, D is TRBD1 (6 bases). Germline CDR1 reads SGHTA; CDR2 reads FQGNSA. V lost 5 bases, J lost 4 bases, and 11 bases lay in between. CDR3 length: 13 amino acids. The chain's CDR3 is CASSRDTRTEAFF. CDR3 sequence (DNA): TGTGCCAGCAGCCGGGACACTCGCACTGAAGCTTTCTTT.

The chain joins TRBV25-1 to TRBJ2-3; 8 positions agree with TRBD2. V trimming: 3 bases; J trimming: 3 bases; junction bases outside the gene matches: 11. The germline V gene has CDR1 MGHDK and CDR2 SYGVNS. The CDR3 totals 17 residues. This CDR3 is CASSDAGGGLGTDTQYF. The CDR3, as DNA: TGTGCCAGCAGTGACGCCGGGGGGGGCCTGGGGACAGATACGCAGTATTTT.

A remark on this clone: At one of its ends the junction is not consistent with the germline gene, which may arise from a read error. V is TRBV9 and J is TRBJ2-6; possible D gene TRBD2, 6 bases. CDR3 length: 16 residues. Germline-derived CDR1 and CDR2 are SGDLS and YYNGEE. CDR3 loop: CASSEPGLGGANGLTF. CDR3 DNA: TGTGCCAGCAGCGAGCCTGGGCTTGGAGGGGCCAACGGCCTGACTTTC.

The chain combines TRBV10-3 with TRBJ1-2, with 7 nucleotides matching TRBD1. The CDR3 covers 15 residues. Germline lookup yields CDR1 ENHRY and CDR2 SYGVKD. Trimming took 10 bases from V and 6 from J; bases not matched to a gene: 17. The CDR3 nucleotides are TGTGCCACCGCACCCTTAACCCAGGGGGTAGATGGCTACACCTTC. Translating it yields CATAPLTQGVDGYTF.

This clone was counted between two and nine times. The chain's CDR3 is CASSGSSYEQYF. CDR3 coding DNA: TGTGCCAGCAGCGGGTCCTCCTACGAGCAGTACTTC. The V call is TRBV6-6, the J call TRBJ2-7, with D uncertain. Per germline, CDR1 MNHNY and CDR2 SVGAGI (reference sequence). Trimming cost V 6 bases and J 0 bases, with 6 bases left between them. The CDR3 sequence is 12 residues long.

The chain is built from TRBV6-6 and TRBJ1-4; TRBD1 aligns across 9 bases. Trimming took 6 bases from V and 8 from J; bases not matched to a gene: 10. There are 15 residues in the CDR3. Germline CDR1 and CDR2: MNHNY and SVGAGI (reference sequence). CDR3 bases: TGTGCCAGCAGCTCCGAGGGGACAGGGCTAGAAAAACTGTTTTTT. Protein: CASSSEGTGLEKLFF.